The 8 T cell receptor beta chains listed next were all sequenced from one sample in a study of blood T cell repertoires in COVID-19. Profiled with immunoSEQ multiplex PCR; TCRdb holds only in-frame clones, not every one. The repertoire holds some 200,000 clones, with about nine tenths as singletons. The specimen sequenced was peripheral blood. These receptors originate from a woman aged 40-49 years with acute or convalescent COVID-19.

The sample holds one count of this clone. This rearrangement joins TRBV25-1 to TRBJ2-4; 10 bases are a match to TRBD1. The V gene's germline CDR1 is MGHDK and CDR2 SYGVNS. The CDR3 totals 14 residues. J was trimmed by 8 bases and V by 5 bases; bases with no gene match: 6. The DNA of the CDR3 is TGTGCCAGCAGTTCAACAGGACAGGGGGACATTCAGTACTTC. Protein sequence: CASSSTGQGDIQYF.

This clone has more than one count but fewer than ten. The CDR3 nucleotides read TGTGCCTGGAGTCCGGACAGCCCTAACGGGGGCTACACCTTC. It is translated as CAWSPDSPNGGYTF. The chain joins TRBV30 to TRBJ1-2, with D possibly TRBD1 on 6 matching bases. This CDR3 spans 14 amino acids. Per germline, CDR1 GTSNPN and CDR2 SVGIG (reference sequence). The V end lost 2 bases, the J end lost 8 bases, and 18 bases lay between the germline ends.

V gene TRBV19 combines with J gene TRBJ1-2; the match to TRBD1 covers 8 bases. The CDR3 consists of 16 residues. Germline-derived CDR1 and CDR2 are LNHDA and SQIVND (reference sequence). The V gene end was trimmed by 5 bases and the J gene end by 0 bases; junction bases not matched to a gene: 8. CDR3 DNA sequence: TGTGCCAGTAGTCCCGGGACAGGCCTAGCTAACTATGGCTACACCTTC. This translates into CASSPGTGLANYGYTF.

The genes are TRBV24-1 and TRBJ1-4; the D is unclear. This CDR3 comprises 13 residues. The ends were cut back, 7 bases at V and 6 bases at J, with 11 bases in the middle. CDR1 is KGHDR, CDR2 SFDVKD, per germline. The CDR3 here is CATRANGDEKLFF. In DNA form, the CDR3 reads TGTGCCACCAGGGCTAACGGGGATGAAAAACTGTTTTTT.

This clone was seen a single time. J is TRBJ2-5 and V is TRBV7-8, with 11 bases lining up with TRBD2. The length of the CDR3 is 15 residues. Germline values: CDR1 SGHVS, CDR2 FQNEAQ. Trimming at V came to 5 bases and at J to 2 bases, leaving 4 bases not matched to a gene. The CDR3 here is CASSRLAGSQETQYF. The CDR3 nucleotides are TGTGCCAGCAGCCGACTAGCGGGGTCGCAAGAGACCCAGTACTTC.

This sequence joins TRBV30 and TRBJ1-6, with unresolved D. The ends were cut back, 2 bases at V and 4 bases at J, with 9 bases in the middle. Germline V gene sequence: CDR1 GTSNPN, CDR2 SVGIG (reference sequence). The length of the CDR3 is 14 residues. Here the CDR3 DNA reads TGTGCCTGGAGTAAGCAAATTTATAATTCACCCCTCCACTTT. Translated: CAWSKQIYNSPLHF.

The rearrangement joins TRBV4-1 to TRBJ2-2; 7 nucleotides line up with TRBD2. V shed 0 bases and J 6 bases; nucleotides not matched to a gene: 7. The length of the CDR3 is 16 residues. Germline V gives CDR1 MGHRA, CDR2 YSYEKL. CDR3 DNA: TGCGCCAGCAGCCAAGATCCAGCGGGGATTTCCGGGGAGCTGTTTTTT. This translates into CASSQDPAGISGELFF.

This clone was observed a few times. This chain joins TRBV9 and TRBJ1-5, with D tentatively TRBD1 (6 bases). The CDR3 length is 14 residues. V was pared by 0 bases and J by 6 bases, with 10 bases between. Looked up from germline, CDR1 is SGDLS and CDR2 is YYNGEE. The CDR3, as DNA: TGTGCCAGCAGCGTAGGGACAGTCGGTCAGCCCCAGCATTTT. This codes for CASSVGTVGQPQHF.